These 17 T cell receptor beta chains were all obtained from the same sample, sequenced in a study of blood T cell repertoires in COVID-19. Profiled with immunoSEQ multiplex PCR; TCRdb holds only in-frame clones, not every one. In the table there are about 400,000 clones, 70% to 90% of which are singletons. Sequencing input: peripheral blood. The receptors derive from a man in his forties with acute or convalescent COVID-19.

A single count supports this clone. The CDR3 here is CSVQPTGRPTQYF. For the CDR3, the DNA is TGCAGCGTTCAACCGACAGGGCGACCTACGCAGTATTTT. V usage is TRBV29-1 and J usage is TRBJ2-3; 7 bases are a match to TRBD1. CDR3 size: 13 residues. Germline CDR1 and CDR2: SQVTM and ANQGSEA. Losses at the gene ends were 5 bases for V and 8 bases for J; bases not matched to a gene: 10.

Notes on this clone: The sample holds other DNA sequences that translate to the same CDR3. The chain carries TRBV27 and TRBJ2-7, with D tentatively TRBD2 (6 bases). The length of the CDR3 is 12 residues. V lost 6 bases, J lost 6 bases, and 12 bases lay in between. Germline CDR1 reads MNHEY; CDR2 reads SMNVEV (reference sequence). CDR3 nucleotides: TGTGCCAGCAGCCTTTTGGGGGGCGAGCAGTACTTC. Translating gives CASSLLGGEQYF.

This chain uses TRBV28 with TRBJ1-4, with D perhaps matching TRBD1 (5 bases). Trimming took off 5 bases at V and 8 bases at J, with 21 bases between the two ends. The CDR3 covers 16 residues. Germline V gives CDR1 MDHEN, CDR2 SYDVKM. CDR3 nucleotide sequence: TGTGCCAGCAGTACTGACAAGGGGATCGTATGGGAAAAACTGTTTTTT. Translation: CASSTDKGIVWEKLFF. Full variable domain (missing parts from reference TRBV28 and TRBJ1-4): DVKVTQSSRYLVKRTGEKVFLECVQDMDHENMFWYRQDPGLGLRLIYFSYDVKMKEKGDIPEGYSVSREKKERFSLILESASTNQTSMYLCASSTDKGIVWEKLFFGSGTQLSVL.

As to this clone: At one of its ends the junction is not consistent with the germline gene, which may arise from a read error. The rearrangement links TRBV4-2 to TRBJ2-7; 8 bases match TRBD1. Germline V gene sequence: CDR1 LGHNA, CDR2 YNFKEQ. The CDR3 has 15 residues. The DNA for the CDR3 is TGTGCCAGCAGCCAAGGGGGACAGGTCTCCGACGAGCAGTACTTC. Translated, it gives CASSQGGQVSDEQYF.

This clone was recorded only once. CDR3 DNA: TGCGCCAGCAGCATCCCCGAGGAAGAGACCCAGTACTTC. Amino acid sequence: CASSIPEEETQYF. The rearrangement joins TRBV5-1 to TRBJ2-5, with D hard to call. Looked up from germline, CDR1 is SGHRS and CDR2 is YFSETQ. This CDR3 is built from 13 residues. Trimming removed 4 bases from V and 3 bases from J, with 10 bases in between. Supplemented by reference TRBV5-1 and TRBJ2-5, the full variable domain reads KAGVTQTPRYLIKTRGQQVTLSCSPISGHRSVSWYQQTPGQGLQFLFEYFSETQRNKGNFPGRFSGRQFSNSRSEMNVSTLELGDSALYLCASSIPEEETQYFGPGTRLLVL.

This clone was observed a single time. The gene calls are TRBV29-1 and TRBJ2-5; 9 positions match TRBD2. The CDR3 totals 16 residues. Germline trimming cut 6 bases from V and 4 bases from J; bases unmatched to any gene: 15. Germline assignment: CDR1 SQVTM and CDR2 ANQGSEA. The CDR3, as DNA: TGCAGCGTCGACTCCCGGGAGCGGGGGGTTGGAGAGACCCAGTACTTC. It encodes CSVDSRERGVGETQYF.

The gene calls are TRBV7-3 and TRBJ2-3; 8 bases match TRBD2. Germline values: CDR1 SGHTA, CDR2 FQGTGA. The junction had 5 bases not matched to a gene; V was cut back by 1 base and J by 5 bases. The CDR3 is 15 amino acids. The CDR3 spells CASSLKGLVLDTQYF. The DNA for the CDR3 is TGTGCCAGCAGCTTAAAGGGACTAGTGTTAGATACGCAGTATTTT.

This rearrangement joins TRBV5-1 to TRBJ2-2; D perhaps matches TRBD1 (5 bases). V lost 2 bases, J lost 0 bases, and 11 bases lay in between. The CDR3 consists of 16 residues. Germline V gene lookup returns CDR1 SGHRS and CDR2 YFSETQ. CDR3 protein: CASSLGVEPNTGELFF. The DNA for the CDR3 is TGCGCCAGCAGCTTAGGGGTTGAGCCGAACACCGGGGAGCTGTTTTTT.

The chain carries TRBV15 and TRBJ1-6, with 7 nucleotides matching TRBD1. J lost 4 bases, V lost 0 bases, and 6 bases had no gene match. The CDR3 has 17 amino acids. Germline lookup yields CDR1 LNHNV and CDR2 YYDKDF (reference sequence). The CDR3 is CATSRDMTGTYNSPLHF. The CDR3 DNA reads TGTGCCACCAGCAGAGATATGACAGGGACTTATAATTCACCCCTCCACTTT.

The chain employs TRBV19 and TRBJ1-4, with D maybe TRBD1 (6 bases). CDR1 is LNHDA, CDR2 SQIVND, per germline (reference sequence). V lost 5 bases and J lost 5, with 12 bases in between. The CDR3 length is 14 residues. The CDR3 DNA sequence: TGTGCCAGTAGTCAAAGACAGGACAATGAAAAACTGTTTTTT. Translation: CASSQRQDNEKLFF. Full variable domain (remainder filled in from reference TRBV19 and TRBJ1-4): DGGITQSPKYLFRKEGQNVTLSCEQNLNHDAMYWYRQDPGQGLRLIYYSQIVNDFQKGDIAEGYSVSREKKESFPLTVTSAQKNPTAFYLCASSQRQDNEKLFFGSGTQLSVL.

For the CDR3, the DNA is TGTGCCAGCAGCTTGGAAGTGGGCGTCTACACCGGGGAGCTGTTTTTT. It codes for CASSLEVGVYTGELFF. V gene TRBV5-6 combines with J gene TRBJ2-2; D not certain. The CDR3 covers 16 residues. With 0 bases removed from V and 3 bases from J, the gap between germline ends came to 12 bases. Germline loops: CDR1 SGHDT, CDR2 YYEEEE.

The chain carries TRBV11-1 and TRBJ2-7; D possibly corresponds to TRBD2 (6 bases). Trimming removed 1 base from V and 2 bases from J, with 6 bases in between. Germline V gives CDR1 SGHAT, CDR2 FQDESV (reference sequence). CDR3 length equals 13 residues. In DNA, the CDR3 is TGTGCCAGCAGCTTAGGGACTACCTACGAGCAGTACTTC. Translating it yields CASSLGTTYEQYF.

The CDR3 DNA is TGTGCCAGCAGCTTCCGGGACAGGAACTACGAGCAGTACTTC. Residues: CASSFRDRNYEQYF. V and J are TRBV5-5 and TRBJ2-7, with 8 bases that match TRBD1. J was trimmed by 3 bases and V by 2 bases; bases with no gene match: 4. The CDR3 extends over 14 amino acids. Germline CDR1 and CDR2: SGHKS and YYEKEE (reference sequence).

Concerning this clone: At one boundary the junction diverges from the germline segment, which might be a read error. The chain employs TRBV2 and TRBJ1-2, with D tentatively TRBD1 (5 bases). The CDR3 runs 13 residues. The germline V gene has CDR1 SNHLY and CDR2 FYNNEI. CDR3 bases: TGTGCCAGCAGTGAAGTTTCGGTCAACCCCGGGGGCTTC. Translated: CASSEVSVNPGGF.

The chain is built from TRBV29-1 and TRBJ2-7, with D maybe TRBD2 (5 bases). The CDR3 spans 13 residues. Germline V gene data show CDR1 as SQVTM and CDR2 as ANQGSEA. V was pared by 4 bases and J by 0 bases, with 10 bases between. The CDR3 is CSVVRGSSYEQYF. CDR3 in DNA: TGCAGCGTTGTACGGGGAAGCTCCTACGAGCAGTACTTC.

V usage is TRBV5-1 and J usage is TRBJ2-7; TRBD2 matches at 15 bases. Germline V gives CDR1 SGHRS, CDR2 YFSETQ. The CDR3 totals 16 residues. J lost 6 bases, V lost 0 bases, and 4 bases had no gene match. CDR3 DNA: TGCGCCAGCAGCTTGGAGGGGACTAGCGGGAGGACCGAGCAGTACTTC. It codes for CASSLEGTSGRTEQYF.

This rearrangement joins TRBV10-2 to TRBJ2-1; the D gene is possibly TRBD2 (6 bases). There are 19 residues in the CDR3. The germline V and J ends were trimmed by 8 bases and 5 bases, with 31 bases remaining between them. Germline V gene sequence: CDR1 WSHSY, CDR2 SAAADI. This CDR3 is CASGTGILGSEGRNNEQFF. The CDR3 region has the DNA TGCGCCAGCGGAACGGGTATACTGGGGTCGGAGGGTCGGAACAATGAGCAGTTCTTC.